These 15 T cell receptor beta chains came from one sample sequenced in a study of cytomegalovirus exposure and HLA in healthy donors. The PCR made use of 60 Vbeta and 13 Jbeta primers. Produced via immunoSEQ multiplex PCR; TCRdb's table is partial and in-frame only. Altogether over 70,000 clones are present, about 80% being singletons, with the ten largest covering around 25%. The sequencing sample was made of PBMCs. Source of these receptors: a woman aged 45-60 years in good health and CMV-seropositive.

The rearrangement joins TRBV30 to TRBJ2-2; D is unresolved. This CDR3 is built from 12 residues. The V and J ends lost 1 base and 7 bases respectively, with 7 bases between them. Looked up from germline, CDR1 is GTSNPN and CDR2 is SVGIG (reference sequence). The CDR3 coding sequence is TGTGCCTGGAGTGGCCTCGGCGGGGAGCTGTTTTTT. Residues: CAWSGLGGELFF.

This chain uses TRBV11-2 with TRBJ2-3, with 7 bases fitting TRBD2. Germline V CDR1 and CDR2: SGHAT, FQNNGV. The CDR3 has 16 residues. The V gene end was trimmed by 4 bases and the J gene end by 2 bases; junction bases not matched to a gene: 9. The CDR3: CASSSQGLTTTDTQYF. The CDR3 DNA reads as TGTGCCAGCAGCTCTCAGGGACTAACTACCACAGATACGCAGTATTTT.

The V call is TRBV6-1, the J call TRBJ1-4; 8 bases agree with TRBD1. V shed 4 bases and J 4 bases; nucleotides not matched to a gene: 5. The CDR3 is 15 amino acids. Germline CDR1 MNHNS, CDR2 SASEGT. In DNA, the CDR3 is TGTGCCAGCAGTGGAAACAGGGGGTTTAATGAAAAACTGTTTTTT. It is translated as CASSGNRGFNEKLFF.

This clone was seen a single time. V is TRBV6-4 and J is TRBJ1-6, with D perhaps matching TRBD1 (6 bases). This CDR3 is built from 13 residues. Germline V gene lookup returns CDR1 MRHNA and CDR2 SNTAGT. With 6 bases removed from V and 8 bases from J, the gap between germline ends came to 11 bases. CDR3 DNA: TGTGCCAGCAGCCCAGGGGCACATTCACCCCTCCACTTT. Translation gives CASSPGAHSPLHF.

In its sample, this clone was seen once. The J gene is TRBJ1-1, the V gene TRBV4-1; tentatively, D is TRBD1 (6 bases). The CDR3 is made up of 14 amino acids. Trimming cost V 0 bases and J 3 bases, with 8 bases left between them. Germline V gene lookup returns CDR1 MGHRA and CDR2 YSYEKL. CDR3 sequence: CASSQDQGYTEAFF. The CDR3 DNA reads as TGCGCCAGCAGCCAAGATCAGGGGTACACTGAAGCTTTCTTT.

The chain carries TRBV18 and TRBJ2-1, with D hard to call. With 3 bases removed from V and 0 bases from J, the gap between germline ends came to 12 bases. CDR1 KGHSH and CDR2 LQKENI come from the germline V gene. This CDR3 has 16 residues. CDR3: CASSPRPTTSYNEQFF. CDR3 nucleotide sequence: TGTGCCAGCTCACCTCGTCCCACAACCTCCTACAATGAGCAGTTCTTC.

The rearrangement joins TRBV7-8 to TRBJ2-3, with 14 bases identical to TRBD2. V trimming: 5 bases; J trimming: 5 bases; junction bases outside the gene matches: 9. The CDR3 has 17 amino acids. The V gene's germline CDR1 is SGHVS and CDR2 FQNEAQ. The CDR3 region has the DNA TGTGCCAGCAGCGCCCAGACTAGCGGGGGGGCGGGAGATACGCAGTATTTT. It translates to CASSAQTSGGAGDTQYF.

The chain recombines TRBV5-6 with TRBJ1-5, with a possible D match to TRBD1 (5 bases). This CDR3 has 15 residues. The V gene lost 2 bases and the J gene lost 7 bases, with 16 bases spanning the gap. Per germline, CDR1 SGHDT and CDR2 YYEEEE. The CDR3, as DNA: TGTGCCAGCAGCTTTCGGACCCCCGGGGGACAGCCCCAGCATTTT. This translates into CASSFRTPGGQPQHF.

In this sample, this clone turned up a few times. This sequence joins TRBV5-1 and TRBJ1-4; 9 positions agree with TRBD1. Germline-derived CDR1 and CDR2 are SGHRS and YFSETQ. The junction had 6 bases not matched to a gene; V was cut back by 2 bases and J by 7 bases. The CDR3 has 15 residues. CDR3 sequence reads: CASSFTGQGLEKLFF. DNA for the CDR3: TGCGCCAGCAGCTTTACGGGACAGGGTCTTGAAAAACTGTTTTTT.

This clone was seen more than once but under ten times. CDR3 coding DNA: TGTGCCAGTAGTGGGGGCAAGTACGAGCAGTACTTC. Protein product: CASSGGKYEQYF. The rearrangement joins TRBV19 to TRBJ2-7, with D perhaps matching TRBD1 (6 bases). Germline V gene lookup returns CDR1 LNHDA and CDR2 SQIVND (reference sequence). Between the trimmed V and J ends, which lost 5 bases and 4 bases, there was a span of 9 bases. This CDR3 is 12 amino acids long.

The CDR3 here is CASSLDEGQRGYGYTF. The CDR3 coding sequence is TGCGCCAGCAGCTTGGACGAGGGTCAGAGAGGCTATGGCTACACCTTC. The rearrangement joins TRBV5-1 to TRBJ1-2; no definite D call. V shed 0 bases and J shed 4 bases, with 16 bases lying between them. Looked up from germline, CDR1 is SGHRS and CDR2 is YFSETQ. The length of the CDR3 is 16 residues.

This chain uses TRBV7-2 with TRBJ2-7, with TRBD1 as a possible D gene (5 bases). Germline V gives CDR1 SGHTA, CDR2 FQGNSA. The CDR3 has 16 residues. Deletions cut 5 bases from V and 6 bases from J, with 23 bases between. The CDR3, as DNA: TGTGCCAGCAGCCGCACACGACCTGGACATTCGGCCGAGCAGTACTTC. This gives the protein CASSRTRPGHSAEQYF.

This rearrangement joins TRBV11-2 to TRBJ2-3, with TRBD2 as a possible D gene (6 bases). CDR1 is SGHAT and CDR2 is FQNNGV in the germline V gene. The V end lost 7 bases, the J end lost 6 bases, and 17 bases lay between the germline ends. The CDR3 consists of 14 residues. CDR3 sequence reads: CASNRDSQWDTQYF. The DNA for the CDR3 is TGTGCCAGCAACCGGGACTCGCAATGGGATACGCAGTATTTT.

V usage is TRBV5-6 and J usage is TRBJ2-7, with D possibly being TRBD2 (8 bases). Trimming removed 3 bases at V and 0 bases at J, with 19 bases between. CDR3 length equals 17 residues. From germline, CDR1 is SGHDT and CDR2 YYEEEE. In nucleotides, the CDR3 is TGTGCCAGCAGCTCCCCGGGGGGGGGACAGAGCTCCTACGAGCAGTACTTC. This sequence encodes CASSSPGGGQSSYEQYF.

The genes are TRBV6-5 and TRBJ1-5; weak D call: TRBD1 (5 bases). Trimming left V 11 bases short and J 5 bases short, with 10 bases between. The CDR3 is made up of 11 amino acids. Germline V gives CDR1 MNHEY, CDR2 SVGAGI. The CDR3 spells CAAQGDQPQHF. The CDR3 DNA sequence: TGTGCCGCTCAAGGGGATCAGCCCCAGCATTTT.